The TCR beta chain under discussion was sequenced for a study of T cell responses to AZD1222 COVID-19 vaccine. The assay was immunoSEQ multiplex PCR, and TCRdb's table has in-frame clones only and misses some. The sample includes 160,000 or so clones, about 89% seen only once; the top ten take just over 9%. Germline V gene data show CDR1 as MDHEN and CDR2 as SYDVKM. The CDR3 is made up of 15 amino acids. The trim removed 6 bases at V and 4 bases at J, leaving 8 bases unmatched. This clone came up once. The V call is TRBV28, the J call TRBJ1-5, with 8 bases that match TRBD1. The sequence was obtained from an adult who received the AZD1222 COVID-19 vaccine. The sequences come from peripheral blood, collected 28 days after the second AZD1222 dose. The CDR3 is CASRGGQGKNQPQHF. The CDR3 coding sequence is TGTGCCAGCAGGGGTGGACAGGGAAAAAATCAGCCCCAGCATTTT.